These T cell receptor beta chains were read from a single sample in a study of shared clonotypes between healthy human individuals. Profiling relied on immunoSEQ multiplex PCR, and the TCRdb table lists in-frame clones only, not all of them. The table shows some 2,000,000 clones, with approximately 95% occurring only once. The sample comprised naive CD8+ T cells sorted from blood. The receptors come from a man younger than 30 in good health. Both conserved end residues are part of each CDR3. The D gene is left open where the match is weak. For some rows the clone size is stated as once, few or many, or as a class when expanded; others skip it.

clone size	V gene	J gene	D gene	CDR3 protein	CDR3 DNA
NA	TRBV5-1	TRBJ1-6	TRBD1	CASSLGADRPNSPLHF	TGCGCCAGCAGCTTGGGGGCGGACAGGCCAAATTCACCCCTCCACTTT
NA	TRBV2	TRBJ2-1	NA	CASTQQGPSGYNEQFF	TGTGCCAGCACTCAACAGGGGCCTAGCGGTTACAATGAGCAGTTCTTC
NA	TRBV15	TRBJ2-2	NA	CATSRGLANTGELFF	TGTGCCACCAGCAGAGGGCTAGCTAACACCGGGGAGCTGTTTTTT
NA	TRBV7-6	TRBJ2-4	NA	CASSPGWGSQAKNIQYF	TGTGCCAGCAGCCCTGGGTGGGGGAGCCAAGCCAAAAACATTCAGTACTTC
NA	TRBV30	TRBJ1-1	NA	CAWERVSLGTEAFF	TGTGCCTGGGAGCGAGTTTCCTTGGGCACTGAAGCTTTCTTT
NA	TRBV30	TRBJ2-3	TRBD2	CAGGGENGGDTQYF	TGTGCCGGGGGGGGAGAAAACGGAGGAGATACGCAGTATTTT
NA	TRBV27	TRBJ1-6	NA	CASSLGWRVSPLHF	TGTGCCAGCAGTTTAGGATGGCGGGTCTCACCCCTCCACTTT
once	TRBV4-1	TRBJ2-3	TRBD1	CASSLPRTGNTDTQYF	TGCGCCAGCAGCCTACCTCGGACAGGGAACACAGATACGCAGTATTTT
NA	TRBV11-2	TRBJ2-1	NA	CASSPFGDEQFF	TGTGCCAGCAGCCCCTTTGGGGATGAGCAGTTCTTC
NA	TRBV7-9	TRBJ2-7	NA	CASSVGEGQQYF	TGTGCCAGCAGCGTTGGGGAAGGTCAGCAGTACTTC
NA	TRBV27	TRBJ1-6	NA	CASSLDVSYNSPLHF	TGTGCCAGCAGCTTGGACGTCTCCTATAATTCACCCCTCCACTTT
NA	TRBV18	TRBJ2-1	NA	CASSQPGLKIYNEQFF	TGTGCCAGCTCCCAACCGGGACTCAAGATTTACAATGAGCAGTTCTTC
NA	TRBV7-9	TRBJ2-7	NA	CASSSSGAGQFYEQYF	TGTGCCAGCAGCTCAAGCGGCGCGGGACAATTCTACGAGCAGTACTTC
NA	TRBV2	TRBJ2-5	TRBD2	CASSVVGSGLIIETQYF	TGTGCCAGCAGTGTTGTGGGTAGCGGGCTAATAATAGAGACCCAGTACTTC
NA	TRBV30	TRBJ1-3	NA	CAWDRSTGNTIYF	TGTGCCTGGGACAGGTCAACTGGAAACACCATATATTTT
NA	TRBV4-1	TRBJ2-1	TRBD2	CASSQVAREGHNEQFF	TGCGCCAGCAGCCAAGTTGCCCGGGAGGGGCACAATGAGCAGTTCTTC
once	TRBV13	TRBJ1-5	NA	CASSTRTAGNNQPQHF	TGTGCCAGCAGCACCCGGACAGCGGGGAACAATCAGCCCCAGCATTTT
NA	TRBV7-8	TRBJ2-3	TRBD2	CASSMGLAGGRGTDTQYF	TGTGCCAGCAGCATGGGACTAGCGGGGGGAAGGGGCACAGATACGCAGTATTTT
NA	TRBV6-5	TRBJ1-6	NA	CASSYRSGARDSPLHF	TGTGCCAGCAGTTACAGGTCAGGGGCGAGGGATTCACCCCTCCACTTT
NA	TRBV13	TRBJ1-6	NA	CASRQHQADSPLHF	TGTGCCAGCAGACAACACCAGGCCGATTCACCCCTCCACTTT
NA	TRBV27	TRBJ2-1	TRBD2	CASSFLGTSGISYNEQFF	TGTGCCAGCAGTTTTTTAGGGACTAGCGGAATCTCCTACAATGAGCAGTTCTTC
once	TRBV28	TRBJ2-5	NA	CGTSTQGSGETQYF	TGTGGCACCAGCACCCAGGGGAGTGGAGAGACCCAGTACTTC
NA	TRBV4-3	TRBJ1-5	TRBD1	CASSQDITGGQPQHF	TGCGCCAGCAGCCAAGATATCACAGGGGGTCAGCCCCAGCATTTT
NA	TRBV11-2	TRBJ2-7	TRBD1	CASSLDWTGASYEQYF	TGTGCCAGCAGCTTAGACTGGACAGGCGCCTCCTACGAGCAGTACTTC
NA	TRBV2	TRBJ2-3	NA	CASPSAVPSTDTQYF	TGTGCCAGCCCTTCAGCGGTCCCTAGCACAGATACGCAGTATTTT
NA	TRBV12-5	TRBJ2-3	TRBD2	CASGLGTSGSTDTQYF	TGTGCTAGTGGTTTGGGGACTAGCGGGAGTACAGATACGCAGTATTTT
NA	TRBV27	TRBJ2-7	NA	CASSLAGAAYEQYF	TGTGCCAGCAGTTTAGCGGGGGCCGCCTACGAGCAGTACTTC
NA	TRBV9	TRBJ2-7	NA	CASSVGPDTAYEQYF	TGTGCCAGCAGCGTTGGGCCGGACACAGCCTACGAGCAGTACTTC
NA	TRBV10-2	TRBJ1-2	NA	CASSEGEIIGGYTF	TGCGCCAGCAGTGAGGGGGAGATTATCGGTGGCTACACCTTC
NA	TRBV19	TRBJ2-5	NA	CASSISQLFETQYF	TGTGCCAGTAGTATATCACAGCTCTTTGAGACCCAGTACTTC
NA	TRBV5-4	TRBJ2-5	TRBD2	CASSLGLGSGEETQYF	TGTGCCAGCAGCTTGGGACTCGGTAGCGGGGAAGAGACCCAGTACTTC
NA	TRBV5-4	TRBJ2-5	NA	CASTTWAGGEETQYF	TGTGCCAGCACTACTTGGGCAGGGGGGGAAGAGACCCAGTACTTC
NA	TRBV6-1	TRBJ1-1	NA	CANTAYGDTEAFF	TGTGCCAACACCGCCTATGGGGACACTGAAGCTTTCTTT
NA	TRBV5-1	TRBJ1-1	NA	CASSLVPGNTEAFF	TGCGCCAGCAGCTTAGTCCCCGGAAACACTGAAGCTTTCTTT
NA	TRBV28	TRBJ1-5	NA	CASSLRDVQPQHF	TGTGCCAGCAGTTTAAGGGACGTGCAGCCCCAGCATTTT
NA	TRBV2	TRBJ2-2	NA	CASSPGAGFGELFF	TGTGCCAGCAGTCCTGGGGCCGGTTTCGGGGAGCTGTTTTTT
NA	TRBV5-1	TRBJ2-2	NA	CASSLMDSLGELFF	TGCGCCAGCAGCTTGATGGACTCCTTGGGGGAGCTGTTTTTT
NA	TRBV2	TRBJ1-1	NA	CASRSVGNTEAFF	TGTGCCAGCCGAAGTGTTGGGAACACTGAAGCTTTCTTT
NA	TRBV6-5	TRBJ2-1	TRBD2	CASSGTSGGLNEQFF	TGTGCCAGCAGTGGGACTAGCGGGGGTCTCAATGAGCAGTTCTTC
NA	TRBV6-1	TRBJ1-3	NA	CASSDYNSGNTIYF	TGTGCCAGCAGTGATTACAACTCTGGAAACACCATATATTTT
NA	TRBV5-4	TRBJ1-1	NA	CASSLGLGVNTEAFF	TGTGCCAGCAGCTTGGGTTTGGGGGTGAACACTGAAGCTTTCTTT
NA	TRBV19	TRBJ2-7	TRBD1	CASSKSPGTGIFRSYEQYF	TGTGCCAGTAGCAAGAGCCCCGGGACAGGGATATTTCGTAGCTACGAGCAGTACTTC
NA	TRBV4-2	TRBJ2-7	TRBD2	CASSQEFASGGLSSYEQYF	TGTGCCAGCAGCCAAGAGTTTGCTAGCGGGGGGCTCAGCTCCTACGAGCAGTACTTC
NA	TRBV2	TRBJ1-1	NA	CASSGGLSTEAFF	TGTGCCAGCAGCGGGGGATTAAGCACTGAAGCTTTCTTT
NA	TRBV4-3	TRBJ2-3	NA	CASSQVRTKGGSRTDTQYF	TGCGCCAGCAGCCAAGTTAGGACTAAAGGGGGCAGTCGCACAGATACGCAGTATTTT
NA	TRBV10-2	TRBJ2-1	TRBD2	CASSESGGKAYNEQFF	TGCGCCAGCAGTGAGTCCGGGGGGAAGGCCTACAATGAGCAGTTCTTC
NA	TRBV5-8	TRBJ1-5	TRBD1	CASSLGQGDQPQHF	TGTGCCAGCAGCCTCGGACAGGGCGATCAGCCCCAGCATTTT
NA	TRBV6-1	TRBJ2-4	TRBD1	CASSEALRQGFAKNIQYF	TGTGCCAGCAGTGAAGCGCTTCGACAGGGGTTTGCCAAAAACATTCAGTACTTC
NA	TRBV15	TRBJ1-5	TRBD1	CATSRGTGLGNQPQHF	TGTGCCACCAGCAGAGGGACAGGGTTGGGCAATCAGCCCCAGCATTTT
NA	TRBV11-2	TRBJ2-7	NA	CASSLETSRGVSSYEQYF	TGTGCCAGCAGCTTAGAAACTAGCAGGGGGGTCAGCTCCTACGAGCAGTACTTC
NA	TRBV5-6	TRBJ2-3	NA	CASSLFAGSSTDTQYF	TGTGCCAGCAGCTTGTTCGCGGGGTCTAGCACAGATACGCAGTATTTT